A single sample gave rise to the 8 T cell receptor beta chains below, sequenced in a study of early T cells in non-severe SARS-CoV-2 infection. TCRdb itself ran the 5' RACE reads through MiXCR, one entry per CDR3 protein. Altogether roughly 72,000 distinct CDR3 sequences are present, roughly 13% being singletons, with the ten largest covering 1.1%. The specimen sequenced was whole blood. The receptors originated from an adult who was a healthcare worker with PCR-confirmed SARS-CoV-2 infection or an uninfected control (not recorded which).

This chain's CDR3 is CASSPDRTEQYF. CDR3 sequence (DNA): TGTGCCAGCTCACCAGACAGGACGGAGCAGTACTTC. The J gene is TRBJ2-7, the V gene TRBV18, with D perhaps TRBD1 (6 bases). Trimming removed 2 bases from V and 7 bases from J, with 9 bases in between. Germline-derived CDR1 and CDR2 are KGHSH and LQKENI. The CDR3 covers 12 residues.

This clonotype was seen at least ten times. V and J are TRBV30 and TRBJ1-1; TRBD1 is a possible D gene (6 bases). Germline CDR1 and CDR2: GTSNPN and SVGIG (reference sequence). The CDR3 runs to 12 residues. Trimming shortened V by 3 bases and J by 5 bases, and 10 bases separated the two germline ends. Here the CDR3 reads CAWSLRGTEAFF. As DNA, the CDR3 is TGTGCCTGGAGCCTCAGGGGTACTGAAGCTTTCTTT. The whole variable domain, filled in from reference TRBV30 and TRBJ1-1, reads SQTIHQWPATLVQPVGSPLSLECTVEGTSNPNLYWYRQAAGRGLQLLFYSVGIGQISSEVPQNLSASRPQDRQFILSSKKLLLSDSGFYLCAWSLRGTEAFFGQGTRLTVV.

The genes are TRBV20-1 and TRBJ1-4; no definite D call. This CDR3 comprises 15 residues. Trimming stripped 3 bases from V and 7 bases from J, with 18 bases between. Germline V gene data show CDR1 as DFQATT and CDR2 as SNEGSKA (reference sequence). The CDR3 region is CSARAEDELSEKLFF. The CDR3, as DNA: TGCAGTGCTAGGGCCGAAGACGAGTTGTCTGAAAAACTGTTTTTT.

The chain links TRBV20-1 to TRBJ2-1, with 13 bases matching TRBD2. The germline V gene encodes CDR1 DFQATT and CDR2 SNEGSKA (reference sequence). CDR3 length equals 15 residues. V gave up 5 bases and J gave up 4 bases; unmatched junction bases: 5. The CDR3 DNA reads as TGCAGTGCTTATGAGGGACTAGCGGGGTACAATGAGCAGTTCTTC. Translated, it gives CSAYEGLAGYNEQFF.

This clonotype showed up many times. The chain is built from TRBV6-5 and TRBJ1-5; no reliable D call. Per germline, CDR1 MNHEY and CDR2 SVGAGI. The V end was cut by 0 bases, the J end by 2 bases, with 8 bases between. This CDR3 contains 15 residues. CDR3 coding DNA: TGTGCCAGCAGTTACTCGGGCTTGGGCAATCAGCCCCAGCATTTT. It specifies CASSYSGLGNQPQHF.

This clonotype has at least ten counts. The gene calls are TRBV20-1 and TRBJ2-5; 7 bases fit TRBD1. CDR1 is DFQATT, CDR2 SNEGSKA, per germline (reference sequence). This CDR3 is built from 12 residues. Trimming cost V 6 bases and J 2 bases; bases outside gene matches: 3. As DNA, the CDR3 is TGCAGTGCGGGGACAGAACAAGAGACCCAGTACTTC. Amino acids: CSAGTEQETQYF.

This clonotype was detected many times. The rearrangement uses TRBV21-1 and TRBJ2-1; the table names TRBD1, a call not compared with the DNA. TRBV21-1 is designated a pseudogene. The CDR3 has 16 amino acids. CDR3 nucleotides: TGTGCCAGCAGCAAAGCGCTCCGGGGACCCTACAATGAGCAGTTCTTC. It translates to CASSKALRGPYNEQFF.

A few counts support this clonotype. The V gene is TRBV7-2, the J gene TRBJ2-5; D is ambiguous. The CDR3 extends over 14 amino acids. Germline V gene sequence: CDR1 SGHTA, CDR2 FQGNSA. The V gene lost 1 base and the J gene lost 4 bases, with 10 bases spanning the gap. The CDR3 here is CASSLVLDRETQYF. In nucleotides, the CDR3 is TGTGCCAGCAGCTTAGTTTTGGATCGAGAGACCCAGTACTTC.